This T cell receptor (beta chain) was identified in a study of blood T cell repertoires in COVID-19. Study-wide background: The United States, Italy and Spain were the sources of the acute and convalescent COVID-19 samples. T cells, B-cell-depleted T cells, or PBMCs provided the cDNA or gDNA that served as material.

Source study methods: Cell counts per sample came from amplifying reference gene primers. The table came from immunoSEQ multiplex PCR; TCRdb's copy has only in-frame clones and leaves some out. That table supplies the V and J calls and clone size; D and trimming were determined from the DNA. The sample has some 400,000 clones; 70% to 90% are singletons. The V and J ends lost 2 bases and 1 base, in that order; junction bases with no gene match: 14. This CDR3 is 19 amino acids long. Germline-derived CDR1 and CDR2 are MGHRA and YSYEKL. This TCR was recovered from a human donor in a cohort sampled during active COVID-19. The V and J genes are TRBV4-1 and TRBJ2-7; 10 bases are shared with TRBD2. Sequenced: peripheral blood. This chain's CDR3 is CASSQRQGQSGRESYEQYF. The CDR3 region has the DNA TGCGCCAGCAGCCAACGACAGGGTCAAAGCGGGAGGGAATCCTACGAGCAGTACTTC.